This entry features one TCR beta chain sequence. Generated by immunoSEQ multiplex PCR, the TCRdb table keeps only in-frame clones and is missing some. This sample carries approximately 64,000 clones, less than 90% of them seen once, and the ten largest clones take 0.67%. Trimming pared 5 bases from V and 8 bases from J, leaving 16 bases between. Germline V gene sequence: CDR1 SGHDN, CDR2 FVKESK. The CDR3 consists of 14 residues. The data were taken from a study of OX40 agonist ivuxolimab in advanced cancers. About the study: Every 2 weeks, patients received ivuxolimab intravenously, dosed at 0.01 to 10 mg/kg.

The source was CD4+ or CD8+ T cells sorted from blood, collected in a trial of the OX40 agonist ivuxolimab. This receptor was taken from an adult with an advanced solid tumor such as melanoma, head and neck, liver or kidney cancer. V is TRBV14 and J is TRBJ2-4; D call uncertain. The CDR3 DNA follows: TGTGCCAGCAGCAAAAGCTGGGTTGAAGACATTCAGTACTTC. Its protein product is CASSKSWVEDIQYF.